This T cell receptor (beta chain) was captured by sequencing in a study of Graves' ophthalmopathy and Graves' hyperthyroidism. Study background: At initial diagnosis, peripheral blood was obtained, and this preceded any treatment.

The study amplified TCR beta CDR3 regions using RNA transcripts. The first round was an RT-PCR with HTBI primers, and the second round was a multiplex PCR. MiXCR was run by TCRdb on the multiplex PCR reads, yielding one entry per CDR3 protein. The sample records roughly 500,000 distinct CDR3 sequences, under 15% being singletons. Donors with ophthalmopathy: moderate-to-severe activity, CAS ≥3, NOSPECS ≥4, duration under 3 months. If patients had other autoimmune diseases, uncontrolled infections, pregnancy or lactation, they were excluded. Per the germline V gene, CDR1 is LGHNT and CDR2 is FRNRAP. The CDR3 totals 15 residues. Between the trimmed V and J ends, which lost 0 bases and 4 bases, there was a span of 12 bases. This clonotype occurred a few times. As yet, its antigen is unknown. Study-wide results and limits: A model built from 13 signatures distinguished ophthalmopathy from stable hyperthyroidism with 87.88% sensitivity and approximately 80% specificity.

This clonotype originated in a woman in her twenties or thirties with Graves' ophthalmopathy. The chain employs TRBV12-5 and TRBJ2-5, with D perhaps being TRBD1 or TRBD2 (6 bases each). What was sequenced was blood. DNA for the CDR3: TGTGCTAGTGGTTTGGTATCCGGGGGCCTAGAGACCCAGTACTTC. It specifies CASGLVSGGLETQYF.